This is a list of T cell receptor beta chains from one sample in a study of blood T cell repertoires in COVID-19. Assay used: immunoSEQ multiplex PCR; TCRdb lists only in-frame clones, some missing. This table has approximately 150,000 clones, 84% appearing once. Sequences were obtained from peripheral blood. These receptors were obtained from a man younger than 45 with COVID-19, enrolled during active disease. Both conserved end residues are part of each CDR3. Each record gives: D gene, J gene, V gene, clone size, CDR3 DNA, CDR3 protein. D genes are given only for firm matches. Clone size is shown for a subset of rows, as once, few, many or a class of expanded clone.

d_gene: TRBD2
j_gene: TRBJ2-1
v_gene: TRBV29-1
abundance: .
CDR3nt: TGCAGCGTTGAAGGGACCACTAGCGGGAGCTCCTACAATGAGCAGTTCTTC
CDR3aa: CSVEGTTSGSSYNEQFF

d_gene: TRBD1
j_gene: TRBJ1-1
v_gene: TRBV5-1
abundance: .
CDR3nt: TGCGCCAGCAGCTTGGGGACAACGACAGGGTTGAACACTGAAGCTTTCTTT
CDR3aa: CASSLGTTTGLNTEAFF

d_gene: .
j_gene: TRBJ1-1
v_gene: TRBV30
abundance: .
CDR3nt: TGTGCCTGGAGTCCCGGGAGACTCGCCGCTTTCTTT
CDR3aa: CAWSPGRLAAFF

d_gene: .
j_gene: TRBJ2-1
v_gene: TRBV5-1
abundance: .
CDR3nt: TGCGCCAGCAGCTTCCCCGGGACTTGGTACAATGAGCAGTTCTTC
CDR3aa: CASSFPGTWYNEQFF

d_gene: .
j_gene: TRBJ1-6
v_gene: TRBV5-6
abundance: .
CDR3nt: TGTGCCAGCAGCCCCATCCCCACAGGGCGCTATAATTCACCCCTCCACTTT
CDR3aa: CASSPIPTGRYNSPLHF

d_gene: .
j_gene: TRBJ1-4
v_gene: TRBV13
abundance: .
CDR3nt: TGTGCCAGCAGCGCTAGAGGGGAGGCTAATGAAAAACTGTTTTTT
CDR3aa: CASSARGEANEKLFF

d_gene: .
j_gene: TRBJ1-3
v_gene: TRBV5-1
abundance: few
CDR3nt: TGCGCCAGCAGCCTTCAACCGGACAGCTCTGGAAACACCATATATTTT
CDR3aa: CASSLQPDSSGNTIYF

d_gene: TRBD1
j_gene: TRBJ1-6
v_gene: TRBV30
abundance: .
CDR3nt: TGTGCCTGCAACCTGGGACAGGCCAATTCACCCCTCCACTTT
CDR3aa: CACNLGQANSPLHF

d_gene: .
j_gene: TRBJ1-5
v_gene: TRBV29-1
abundance: .
CDR3nt: TGCAGCGTTCGGTCAGGGAATCAGCCCCAGCATTTT
CDR3aa: CSVRSGNQPQHF

d_gene: TRBD1
j_gene: TRBJ2-2
v_gene: TRBV2
abundance: .
CDR3nt: TGTGCCAGCAGCTACAGGGGGCCCAGCGGGGAGCTGTTTTTT
CDR3aa: CASSYRGPSGELFF

d_gene: TRBD2
j_gene: TRBJ2-7
v_gene: TRBV19
abundance: few
CDR3nt: TGTGCCAGTAGCCTAGCGGGATTGTCCTACGAGCAGTACTTC
CDR3aa: CASSLAGLSYEQYF

d_gene: .
j_gene: TRBJ2-3
v_gene: TRBV9
abundance: .
CDR3nt: TGTGCCAGCACCTTAGGGGGGGTAGGAACAGATACGCAGTATTTT
CDR3aa: CASTLGGVGTDTQYF

d_gene: TRBD1
j_gene: TRBJ1-5
v_gene: TRBV2
abundance: .
CDR3nt: TGTGCCAGCAGACAGGGGGCGCCGGGGCAGCCCCAGCATTTT
CDR3aa: CASRQGAPGQPQHF

d_gene: TRBD2
j_gene: TRBJ2-7
v_gene: TRBV5-4
abundance: .
CDR3nt: TGTGCCAGCAGCTTGGGACTAGCGGGAGTCGACGAGCAGTACTTC
CDR3aa: CASSLGLAGVDEQYF

d_gene: TRBD2
j_gene: TRBJ2-7
v_gene: TRBV5-4
abundance: .
CDR3nt: TGTGCCAGCAGCTTGGAAGGGCTAGCGGGGTCCTACGAGCAGTACTTC
CDR3aa: CASSLEGLAGSYEQYF

d_gene: .
j_gene: TRBJ2-1
v_gene: TRBV5-4
abundance: .
CDR3nt: TGTGCCAGCAGCAAATCAAATGAGCAGTTCTTC
CDR3aa: CASSKSNEQFF

d_gene: TRBD2
j_gene: TRBJ2-2
v_gene: TRBV6-2/TRBV6-3
abundance: .
CDR3nt: TGTGCCAGCAGTTACTCCGGGACTAGCGGTATCGGGGAGCTGTTTTTT
CDR3aa: CASSYSGTSGIGELFF

d_gene: .
j_gene: TRBJ2-5
v_gene: TRBV7-3
abundance: .
CDR3nt: TGTGCCAGCAGACAGGGCATTGAAGAGACCCAGTACTTC
CDR3aa: CASRQGIEETQYF

d_gene: TRBD1
j_gene: TRBJ2-5
v_gene: TRBV10-2
abundance: .
CDR3nt: TGCGCCAGCATCGAAGATGACAGGGTGCGAGAGACCCAGTACTTC
CDR3aa: CASIEDDRVRETQYF

d_gene: TRBD2
j_gene: TRBJ2-1
v_gene: TRBV10-2
abundance: .
CDR3nt: TGCGCCAGCAGTGGGGCGGGAGGGCTTTCTTCCAATGAGCAGTTCTTC
CDR3aa: CASSGAGGLSSNEQFF

d_gene: .
j_gene: TRBJ1-4
v_gene: TRBV10-2
abundance: few
CDR3nt: TGCGCCAGCAGTGGAGAGGGCAGTGAAAAACTGTTTTTT
CDR3aa: CASSGEGSEKLFF

d_gene: .
j_gene: TRBJ2-3
v_gene: TRBV5-4
abundance: .
CDR3nt: TGTGCCAGCAGCTTGAGCACAGCAAGCACAGATACGCAGTATTTT
CDR3aa: CASSLSTASTDTQYF

d_gene: TRBD1
j_gene: TRBJ2-7
v_gene: TRBV5-5
abundance: .
CDR3nt: TGTGCCAGCAGCCCGGACAGGGCATACGAGCAGTACTTC
CDR3aa: CASSPDRAYEQYF

d_gene: .
j_gene: TRBJ1-5
v_gene: TRBV19
abundance: .
CDR3nt: TGTGCCAGTAGTAAACCCGGCCAGGGCGAGGGCAATCAGCCCCAGCATTTT
CDR3aa: CASSKPGQGEGNQPQHF

d_gene: .
j_gene: TRBJ2-5
v_gene: TRBV14
abundance: .
CDR3nt: TGTGCCAGCAGCCAAGTCTGGGCGAAATGGGAAGAGACCCAGTACTTC
CDR3aa: CASSQVWAKWEETQYF

d_gene: .
j_gene: TRBJ2-1
v_gene: TRBV11-1
abundance: .
CDR3nt: TGTGCCAGCAGCTTCGGCAGGAACAATGAGCAGTTCTTC
CDR3aa: CASSFGRNNEQFF

d_gene: .
j_gene: TRBJ2-3
v_gene: TRBV29-1
abundance: .
CDR3nt: TGCAGCGTCCACAGACAGAGCACAGATACGCAGTATTTT
CDR3aa: CSVHRQSTDTQYF

d_gene: .
j_gene: TRBJ2-1
v_gene: TRBV25-1
abundance: .
CDR3nt: TGTGCCAGCAGGAACGTACTCCAGCAGTTCTTC
CDR3aa: CASRNVLQQFF

d_gene: .
j_gene: TRBJ2-2
v_gene: TRBV11-2
abundance: .
CDR3nt: TGTGCCAGCAGCTTAGTGAATAGCGGTACCGGGGAGCTGTTTTTT
CDR3aa: CASSLVNSGTGELFF

d_gene: .
j_gene: TRBJ1-1
v_gene: TRBV7-9
abundance: few
CDR3nt: TGTGCCAGCGCCCCTGCGGGATGGGGAACTGAAGCTTTCTTT
CDR3aa: CASAPAGWGTEAFF

d_gene: TRBD1
j_gene: TRBJ1-5
v_gene: TRBV7-2
abundance: .
CDR3nt: TGTGCCAGCAGCTCTCGGACAGGGAATCAGCCCCAGCATTTT
CDR3aa: CASSSRTGNQPQHF

d_gene: .
j_gene: TRBJ1-2
v_gene: TRBV11-2
abundance: .
CDR3nt: TGTGCCAGCAGCCCACCGGGACTCGAAGCAGGTGGCTACACCTTC
CDR3aa: CASSPPGLEAGGYTF

d_gene: TRBD1
j_gene: TRBJ2-7
v_gene: TRBV24-1
abundance: .
CDR3nt: TGTGCCACCAGTGCTGGGACAGGGGCGACCGAGCAGTACTTC
CDR3aa: CATSAGTGATEQYF

d_gene: .
j_gene: TRBJ1-4
v_gene: TRBV30
abundance: .
CDR3nt: TGTGCCTGGATCAGTCGACAGGCTTCCGATGAAAAACTGTTTTTT
CDR3aa: CAWISRQASDEKLFF

d_gene: TRBD1
j_gene: TRBJ2-7
v_gene: TRBV27
abundance: .
CDR3nt: TGTGCCAGCAGTTTAATGGGGACAGGGCCCCACGAGCAGTACTTC
CDR3aa: CASSLMGTGPHEQYF

d_gene: .
j_gene: TRBJ2-7
v_gene: TRBV21-1
abundance: .
CDR3nt: TGTGCCAGCAGCAAAGGGACAGTACATGACTCCTACGAGCAGTACTTC
CDR3aa: CASSKGTVHDSYEQYF

d_gene: .
j_gene: TRBJ1-1
v_gene: TRBV19
abundance: .
CDR3nt: TGTGCCAGTAGTCTCGAACGGGGCACTGAAGCTTTCTTT
CDR3aa: CASSLERGTEAFF

d_gene: TRBD2
j_gene: TRBJ2-5
v_gene: TRBV5-5
abundance: .
CDR3nt: TGTGCCAGCAGCCTCGGGGTAGCGGGACGAGAGACCCAGTACTTC
CDR3aa: CASSLGVAGRETQYF

d_gene: .
j_gene: TRBJ2-3
v_gene: TRBV12-3/TRBV12-4
abundance: .
CDR3nt: TGTGCCAGCAGGGTTTCGGGGATTGATACGCAGTATTTT
CDR3aa: CASRVSGIDTQYF

d_gene: .
j_gene: TRBJ1-4
v_gene: TRBV2
abundance: once
CDR3nt: TGTGCCAGCAGCTATATCGACAGCAATGAAAAACTGTTTTTT
CDR3aa: CASSYIDSNEKLFF

d_gene: TRBD1
j_gene: TRBJ2-2
v_gene: TRBV24-1
abundance: .
CDR3nt: TGTGCCACCAACTCAGGGGGCGCTGGCACCGGGGAGCTGTTTTTT
CDR3aa: CATNSGGAGTGELFF

d_gene: TRBD1
j_gene: TRBJ1-5
v_gene: TRBV9
abundance: .
CDR3nt: TGTGCCAGCAGCGCCCAGACAGGGGGCGGGGAGCCCCAGCATTTT
CDR3aa: CASSAQTGGGEPQHF

d_gene: .
j_gene: TRBJ2-3
v_gene: TRBV27
abundance: .
CDR3nt: TGTGCCAGCAGTTTATCTCTGGGGGCTAGCACAGATACGCAGTATTTT
CDR3aa: CASSLSLGASTDTQYF

d_gene: .
j_gene: TRBJ2-1
v_gene: TRBV28
abundance: .
CDR3nt: TGTGCCAGCAGTTCTTTCAGGGGTAATAGCTACAATGAGCAGTTCTTC
CDR3aa: CASSSFRGNSYNEQFF

d_gene: .
j_gene: TRBJ1-6
v_gene: TRBV5-6
abundance: .
CDR3nt: TGTGCCAGCAGCTTGTTCTCGAGCTCCTATAATTCACCCCTCCACTTT
CDR3aa: CASSLFSSSYNSPLHF

d_gene: .
j_gene: TRBJ1-2
v_gene: TRBV5-1
abundance: .
CDR3nt: TGCGCCAGCAGCCCGGGGGGGCGGCAGAGCTTTTATGGCTACACCTTC
CDR3aa: CASSPGGRQSFYGYTF

d_gene: .
j_gene: TRBJ2-2
v_gene: TRBV3-1/TRBV3-2
abundance: .
CDR3nt: TGTGCCAGCAGCCTGGGACAACTAAACACCGGGGAGCTGTTTTTT
CDR3aa: CASSLGQLNTGELFF

d_gene: TRBD2
j_gene: TRBJ2-7
v_gene: TRBV20-1
abundance: .
CDR3nt: TGCAGTGCTAGTGTTTTCTCTAGCGGGAGTACCGACCTACTCGCCTACGAGCAGTACTTC
CDR3aa: CSASVFSSGSTDLLAYEQYF

d_gene: .
j_gene: TRBJ2-4
v_gene: TRBV3-1/TRBV3-2
abundance: .
CDR3nt: TGTGCCAGCAGCCAAGCTAGAGCCAAAAACATTCAGTACTTC
CDR3aa: CASSQARAKNIQYF

d_gene: TRBD1
j_gene: TRBJ1-6
v_gene: TRBV27
abundance: many
CDR3nt: TGTGCCAGCAGTCGACAGGGGTATAATTCACCCCTCCACTTT
CDR3aa: CASSRQGYNSPLHF

d_gene: .
j_gene: TRBJ2-3
v_gene: TRBV6-6
abundance: few
CDR3nt: TGTGCCAGCAGCCCCCCCCTCGGCGGGACAGATACGCAGTATTTT
CDR3aa: CASSPPLGGTDTQYF

d_gene: .
j_gene: TRBJ1-4
v_gene: TRBV5-4
abundance: .
CDR3nt: TGTGCCAGCAGCTTGGGAGGTCCGGTGGAAAAACTGTTTTTT
CDR3aa: CASSLGGPVEKLFF

d_gene: TRBD2
j_gene: TRBJ2-7
v_gene: TRBV29-1
abundance: .
CDR3nt: TGCAGCGTTGTTTGGCTAGCGGGAGACGGTGGGTCCTACGAGCAGTACTTC
CDR3aa: CSVVWLAGDGGSYEQYF

d_gene: .
j_gene: TRBJ2-1
v_gene: TRBV30
abundance: .
CDR3nt: TGTGCCTGGGTTAGGGGGAGGGGCTCCTACAATGAGCAGTTCTTC
CDR3aa: CAWVRGRGSYNEQFF

d_gene: TRBD1
j_gene: TRBJ2-2
v_gene: TRBV30
abundance: .
CDR3nt: TGTGCCTGGAGTGTATACAGGGGGCTTGTGACCGGGGAGCTGTTTTTT
CDR3aa: CAWSVYRGLVTGELFF

d_gene: .
j_gene: TRBJ1-1
v_gene: TRBV29-1
abundance: .
CDR3nt: TGCAGCGCTAGGCGGATGAACACTGAAGCTTTCTTT
CDR3aa: CSARRMNTEAFF

d_gene: TRBD1
j_gene: TRBJ2-2
v_gene: TRBV19
abundance: .
CDR3nt: TGTGCCAGTAGGACAAGTGGGACAGGGAACACCGGGGAGCTGTTTTTT
CDR3aa: CASRTSGTGNTGELFF

d_gene: TRBD1
j_gene: TRBJ2-3
v_gene: TRBV7-8
abundance: .
CDR3nt: TGTGCCAGCAGCTTCACAGGGGTCGCGGATACGCAGTATTTT
CDR3aa: CASSFTGVADTQYF

d_gene: .
j_gene: TRBJ2-1
v_gene: TRBV7-9
abundance: .
CDR3nt: TGTGCCAGCAGCTCGCCCTGGGCGGGGTCATACAATGAGCAGTTCTTC
CDR3aa: CASSSPWAGSYNEQFF

d_gene: .
j_gene: TRBJ2-1
v_gene: TRBV14
abundance: few
CDR3nt: TGTGCCAGCAGCCCTCTTGGCGGGAGTCGAGGGGGAAGCCCTCACAATGAGCAGTTCTTC
CDR3aa: CASSPLGGSRGGSPHNEQFF